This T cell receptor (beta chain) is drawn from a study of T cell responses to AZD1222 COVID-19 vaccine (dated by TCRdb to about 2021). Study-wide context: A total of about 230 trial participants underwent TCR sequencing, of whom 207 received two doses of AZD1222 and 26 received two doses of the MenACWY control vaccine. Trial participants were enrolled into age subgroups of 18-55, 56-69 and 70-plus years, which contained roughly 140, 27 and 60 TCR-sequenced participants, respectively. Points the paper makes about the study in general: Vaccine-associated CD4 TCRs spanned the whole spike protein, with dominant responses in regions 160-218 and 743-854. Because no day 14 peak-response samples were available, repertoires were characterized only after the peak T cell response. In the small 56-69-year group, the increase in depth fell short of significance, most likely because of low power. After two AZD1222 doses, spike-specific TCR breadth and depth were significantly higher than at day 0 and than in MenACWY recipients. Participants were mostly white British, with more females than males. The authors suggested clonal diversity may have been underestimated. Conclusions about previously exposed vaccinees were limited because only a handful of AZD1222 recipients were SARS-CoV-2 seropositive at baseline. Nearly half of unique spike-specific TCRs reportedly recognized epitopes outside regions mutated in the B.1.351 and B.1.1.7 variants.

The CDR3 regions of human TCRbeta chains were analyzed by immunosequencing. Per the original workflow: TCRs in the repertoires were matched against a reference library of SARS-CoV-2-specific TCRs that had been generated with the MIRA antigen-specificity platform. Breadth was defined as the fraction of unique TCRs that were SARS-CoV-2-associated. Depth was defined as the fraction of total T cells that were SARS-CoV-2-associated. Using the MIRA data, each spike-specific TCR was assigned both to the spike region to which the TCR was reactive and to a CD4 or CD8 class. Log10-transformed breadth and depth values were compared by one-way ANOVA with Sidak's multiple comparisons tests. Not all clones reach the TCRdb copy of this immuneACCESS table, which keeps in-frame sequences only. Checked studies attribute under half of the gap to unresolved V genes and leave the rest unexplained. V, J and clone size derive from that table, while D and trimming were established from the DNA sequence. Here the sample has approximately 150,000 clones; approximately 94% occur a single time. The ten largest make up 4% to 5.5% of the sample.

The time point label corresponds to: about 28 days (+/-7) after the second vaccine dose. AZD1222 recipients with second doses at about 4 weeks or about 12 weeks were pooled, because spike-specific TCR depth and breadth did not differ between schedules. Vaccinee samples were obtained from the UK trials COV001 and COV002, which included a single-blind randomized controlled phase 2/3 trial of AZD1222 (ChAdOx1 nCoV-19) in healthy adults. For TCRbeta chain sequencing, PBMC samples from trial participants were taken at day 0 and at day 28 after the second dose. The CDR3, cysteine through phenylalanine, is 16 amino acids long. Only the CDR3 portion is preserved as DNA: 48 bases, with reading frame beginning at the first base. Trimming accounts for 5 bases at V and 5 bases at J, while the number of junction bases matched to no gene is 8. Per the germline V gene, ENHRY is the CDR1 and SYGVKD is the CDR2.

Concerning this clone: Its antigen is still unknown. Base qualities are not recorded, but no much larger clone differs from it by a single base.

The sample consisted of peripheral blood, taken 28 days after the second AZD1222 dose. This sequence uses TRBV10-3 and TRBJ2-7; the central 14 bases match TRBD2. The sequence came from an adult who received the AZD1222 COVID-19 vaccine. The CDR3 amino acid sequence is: CAISKGLAGGGNEQYF. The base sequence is TGTGCCATCAGTAAAGGACTAGCGGGAGGAGGTAACGAGCAGTACTTC.